The rows below give T cell receptor beta chains drawn from one sample of a study of beta chain features in type 1 diabetes. Repertoires were generated with immunoSEQ multiplex PCR, while TCRdb's copy carries only in-frame clones and drops some. The data hold 140,000 to 150,000 clones, with nearly 50% observed a single time. Material for sequencing was Tregs from blood. The receptors come from a man in his late teens or twenties in good health. CDR3s include the opening cysteine and the closing phenylalanine or tryptophan. A D gene is named only where the DNA matches it firmly. Clone size, where shown, is once, few, many, or a class for clones that have expanded.

d_gene: NA; j_gene: TRBJ2-1; abundance: NA; v_gene: TRBV7-8; CDR3nt: TGTGCCTCCTCGGGGGACTCCTACAATGAGCAGTTCTTC; CDR3aa: CASSGDSYNEQFF
d_gene: NA; j_gene: TRBJ1-2; abundance: few; v_gene: TRBV4-3; CDR3nt: TGCGCCAGCAGCCAAGATAGGACAGCCTATGGCTACACCTTC; CDR3aa: CASSQDRTAYGYTF
d_gene: NA; j_gene: TRBJ1-4; abundance: NA; v_gene: TRBV7-9; CDR3nt: TGTGCCAGCAGCCAGGGGATAACTAATGAAAAACTGTTTTTT; CDR3aa: CASSQGITNEKLFF
d_gene: NA; j_gene: TRBJ2-7; abundance: NA; v_gene: TRBV5-4; CDR3nt: TGTGCCAGCAGCTTAGGAGGCGGGATTTCCTACGAGCAGTACTTC; CDR3aa: CASSLGGGISYEQYF
d_gene: NA; j_gene: TRBJ2-2; abundance: few; v_gene: TRBV11-2; CDR3nt: TGTGCCAGCAAAAGGACAGCGAACACCGGGGAGCTGTTTTTT; CDR3aa: CASKRTANTGELFF
d_gene: TRBD1; j_gene: TRBJ2-5; abundance: NA; v_gene: TRBV10-3; CDR3nt: TGTGCCACCCACGAGGGCGGGACAGGGGGACAAGAGACCCAGTACTTC; CDR3aa: CATHEGGTGGQETQYF
d_gene: TRBD2; j_gene: TRBJ2-1; abundance: NA; v_gene: TRBV18; CDR3nt: TGTGCCAGCTCGGGGACTAGCGGGAGTGCGGATGAGCAGTTCTTC; CDR3aa: CASSGTSGSADEQFF
d_gene: TRBD1; j_gene: TRBJ1-1; abundance: few; v_gene: TRBV28; CDR3nt: TGTGCCAGCAGTTTACAAGGGGGCTGGTTCACTGAAGCTTTCTTT; CDR3aa: CASSLQGGWFTEAFF
d_gene: TRBD1; j_gene: TRBJ2-2; abundance: NA; v_gene: TRBV11-3; CDR3nt: TGTGCCAGCAGCTTCCAGGGGGCCATCGCCGGGGAGCTGTTTTTT; CDR3aa: CASSFQGAIAGELFF
d_gene: NA; j_gene: TRBJ1-1; abundance: few; v_gene: TRBV6-6; CDR3nt: TGTGCCAGCAGTGACCGCGGGGGCCGGACTGAAGCTTTCTTT; CDR3aa: CASSDRGGRTEAFF
d_gene: TRBD1; j_gene: TRBJ2-7; abundance: few; v_gene: TRBV5-1; CDR3nt: TGCGCCAGCAGTTGGATCGGACAGGGAACCTACGAGCAGTACTTC; CDR3aa: CASSWIGQGTYEQYF
d_gene: NA; j_gene: TRBJ1-1; abundance: NA; v_gene: TRBV6-5; CDR3nt: TGTGCCAGCAGTTACACCTATGGGACTTACACTGAAGCTTTCTTT; CDR3aa: CASSYTYGTYTEAFF
d_gene: TRBD1; j_gene: TRBJ1-1; abundance: NA; v_gene: TRBV18; CDR3nt: TGTGCCAGCTCACCGACAGGGGCCGCGCGGGGGACTGAAGCTTTCTTT; CDR3aa: CASSPTGAARGTEAFF
d_gene: TRBD2; j_gene: TRBJ2-7; abundance: NA; v_gene: TRBV7-2; CDR3nt: TGTGCCAGCAGCTTGGGACTAGCCTCCTACGAGCAGTACTTC; CDR3aa: CASSLGLASYEQYF
d_gene: NA; j_gene: TRBJ1-2; abundance: NA; v_gene: TRBV4-3; CDR3nt: TGCGCCAGCAGCCAAGTTCCCCCGGGAGGCTACACCTTC; CDR3aa: CASSQVPPGGYTF
d_gene: TRBD1; j_gene: TRBJ2-3; abundance: NA; v_gene: TRBV9; CDR3nt: TGTGCCAGCAGTGTAATGGGGGACAGATCCACAGATACGCAGTATTTT; CDR3aa: CASSVMGDRSTDTQYF
d_gene: NA; j_gene: TRBJ2-2; abundance: NA; v_gene: TRBV4-2; CDR3nt: TGTGCCAGCAGCCAACTCATTTTCGTCAGGGGTACCGGGGAGCTGTTTTTT; CDR3aa: CASSQLIFVRGTGELFF
d_gene: TRBD1; j_gene: TRBJ1-1; abundance: NA; v_gene: TRBV11-3; CDR3nt: TGTGCCAGCAGCTTAGGGGACAGTGAAGCTTTCTTT; CDR3aa: CASSLGDSEAFF
d_gene: TRBD1; j_gene: TRBJ1-2; abundance: few; v_gene: TRBV7-2; CDR3nt: TGTGCCAGCAGCCGGACAGGGAACGGCTACACCTTC; CDR3aa: CASSRTGNGYTF
d_gene: NA; j_gene: TRBJ2-2; abundance: NA; v_gene: TRBV5-1; CDR3nt: TGCGCCAGCAGCTCAACCGGGTCCTCATTTCAGAACACCGGGGAGCTGTTTTTT; CDR3aa: CASSSTGSSFQNTGELFF
d_gene: NA; j_gene: TRBJ2-3; abundance: NA; v_gene: TRBV7-9; CDR3nt: TGTGCCAGCAGCCCCGGACAGACTAGCACAGATACGCAGTATTTT; CDR3aa: CASSPGQTSTDTQYF
d_gene: TRBD1; j_gene: TRBJ2-5; abundance: NA; v_gene: TRBV6-1; CDR3nt: TGTGCCAGCAGATCGACCCGACAGGGGATAACCCAGTACTTC; CDR3aa: CASRSTRQGITQYF
d_gene: TRBD1; j_gene: TRBJ2-6; abundance: NA; v_gene: TRBV6-4; CDR3nt: TGTGCCAGCAGACTGACAGGGGCTGGGGCCAACGTCCTGACTTTC; CDR3aa: CASRLTGAGANVLTF
d_gene: TRBD1; j_gene: TRBJ1-2; abundance: few; v_gene: TRBV29-1; CDR3nt: TGCAGCGTTGCCCGGGACAGGGACTTTGGCTACACCTTC; CDR3aa: CSVARDRDFGYTF
d_gene: NA; j_gene: TRBJ2-3; abundance: once; v_gene: TRBV20-1; CDR3nt: TGCAGTGCTGGCGGGATGACGCAGTATTTT; CDR3aa: CSAGGMTQYF
d_gene: TRBD1; j_gene: TRBJ2-5; abundance: once; v_gene: TRBV11-2; CDR3nt: TGTGCCAGCAGCTTATTGGGGCAGGGGGCCGGTGAGACCCAGTACTTC; CDR3aa: CASSLLGQGAGETQYF
d_gene: TRBD1; j_gene: TRBJ2-1; abundance: once; v_gene: TRBV18; CDR3nt: TGTGCCAGTAACCGGGACAGGGGAATAGGTGAGCAGTTCTTC; CDR3aa: CASNRDRGIGEQFF
d_gene: TRBD1; j_gene: TRBJ1-2; abundance: NA; v_gene: TRBV7-9; CDR3nt: TGTGCCAGCAGCTTAGACAGGGGAAACGGCTACACCTTC; CDR3aa: CASSLDRGNGYTF
d_gene: NA; j_gene: TRBJ1-5; abundance: NA; v_gene: TRBV7-9; CDR3nt: TGTGCCAGCAGCTTGGGAGGTCAGCCCCAGCATTTT; CDR3aa: CASSLGGQPQHF
d_gene: TRBD2; j_gene: TRBJ2-2; abundance: NA; v_gene: TRBV5-1; CDR3nt: TGCGCCAGCAGTAACGTCGCGGGAGTAAACACCGGGGAGCTGTTTTTT; CDR3aa: CASSNVAGVNTGELFF
d_gene: TRBD2; j_gene: TRBJ2-1; abundance: few; v_gene: TRBV5-4; CDR3nt: TGTGCCAGCAGCCCAGGACCGGGACTAGGGATCAATGAGCAGTTCTTC; CDR3aa: CASSPGPGLGINEQFF
d_gene: TRBD1; j_gene: TRBJ2-7; abundance: NA; v_gene: TRBV30; CDR3nt: TGTGCCTGGGATAGACAGGGGGCTAACGAGCAGTACTTC; CDR3aa: CAWDRQGANEQYF
d_gene: TRBD1; j_gene: TRBJ2-5; abundance: NA; v_gene: TRBV5-6; CDR3nt: TGTGCCAGCAGCTTGGTACAGGGGATCGGGACCCAGTACTTC; CDR3aa: CASSLVQGIGTQYF
d_gene: NA; j_gene: TRBJ2-7; abundance: NA; v_gene: TRBV27; CDR3nt: TGTGCCAGCAGTACGAGGACTGGAAACTACGAGCAGTACTTC; CDR3aa: CASSTRTGNYEQYF
d_gene: NA; j_gene: TRBJ1-2; abundance: NA; v_gene: TRBV18; CDR3nt: TGTGCCAGCTCAGACAAGCCCGAGGGCTATGGCTACACCTTC; CDR3aa: CASSDKPEGYGYTF
d_gene: NA; j_gene: TRBJ2-7; abundance: NA; v_gene: TRBV7-3; CDR3nt: TGTGCCAGCAGCCCAGGGGTAGGGAACGAGCAGTACTTC; CDR3aa: CASSPGVGNEQYF
d_gene: NA; j_gene: TRBJ2-7; abundance: NA; v_gene: TRBV19; CDR3nt: TGTGCCAGTAGTATGGTGGCAGGGGACTACGAGCAGTACTTC; CDR3aa: CASSMVAGDYEQYF
d_gene: TRBD2; j_gene: TRBJ2-5; abundance: NA; v_gene: TRBV7-9; CDR3nt: TGTGCCAGCTCTAGCGGGGGGGCAGAGACCCAGTACTTC; CDR3aa: CASSSGGAETQYF
d_gene: TRBD1; j_gene: TRBJ1-2; abundance: NA; v_gene: TRBV7-2; CDR3nt: TGTGCCAGCAGCTTCCAGACAGGGAGGATTGGCTACACCTTC; CDR3aa: CASSFQTGRIGYTF
d_gene: NA; j_gene: TRBJ1-6; abundance: NA; v_gene: TRBV18; CDR3nt: TGTGCCAGCTCACCATTGAAGGTCGGGGATAATTCACCCCTCCACTTT; CDR3aa: CASSPLKVGDNSPLHF
d_gene: NA; j_gene: TRBJ2-3; abundance: few; v_gene: TRBV7-6; CDR3nt: TGTGCCAGCAGCTTAGCCGCTATTCCCCTCGATACGCAGTATTTT; CDR3aa: CASSLAAIPLDTQYF
d_gene: NA; j_gene: TRBJ1-1; abundance: NA; v_gene: TRBV6-5; CDR3nt: TGTGCCAGCAGTTGGGTTTCACAGAGCTTATCTGAAGCTTTCTTT; CDR3aa: CASSWVSQSLSEAFF
d_gene: TRBD1; j_gene: TRBJ1-2; abundance: NA; v_gene: TRBV5-1; CDR3nt: TGCGCCAGCAGCGGGACAGCTTATGGCTACACCTTC; CDR3aa: CASSGTAYGYTF
d_gene: TRBD1; j_gene: TRBJ1-1; abundance: few; v_gene: TRBV5-4; CDR3nt: TGTGCCAGCAGCCGTGACAGGGGTGAAGCTTTCTTT; CDR3aa: CASSRDRGEAFF
d_gene: TRBD2; j_gene: TRBJ2-3; abundance: NA; v_gene: TRBV11-2; CDR3nt: TGTGCCAGCAGCTGGGGACTAGACGGGACCACAGATACGCAGTATTTT; CDR3aa: CASSWGLDGTTDTQYF
d_gene: NA; j_gene: TRBJ1-5; abundance: NA; v_gene: TRBV25-1; CDR3nt: TGTGCCAGCAGTGACCCTAGGGAGTTGCGGAATCAGCCCCAGCATTTT; CDR3aa: CASSDPRELRNQPQHF
d_gene: TRBD1; j_gene: TRBJ1-2; abundance: few; v_gene: TRBV10-3; CDR3nt: TGTGCCATCAGTGAGTCCGCGACAGGGGGCTCTGGCTACACCTTC; CDR3aa: CAISESATGGSGYTF
d_gene: NA; j_gene: TRBJ1-1; abundance: few; v_gene: TRBV19; CDR3nt: TGTGCCAGTAGTATAATAGGGGGGGGTGACACTGAAGCTTTCTTT; CDR3aa: CASSIIGGGDTEAFF
d_gene: NA; j_gene: TRBJ1-6; abundance: once; v_gene: TRBV4-1; CDR3nt: TGCGCCAGCAGCCAAGCTGGGGGGTCACCCCTCCACTTT; CDR3aa: CASSQAGGSPLHF
d_gene: NA; j_gene: TRBJ2-7; abundance: NA; v_gene: TRBV6-5; CDR3nt: TGTGCCAGCGGTCCAAGGGGGGGGGCCTACGAGCAGTACTTC; CDR3aa: CASGPRGGAYEQYF
d_gene: TRBD1; j_gene: TRBJ2-2; abundance: once; v_gene: TRBV5-4; CDR3nt: TGTGCCAGCAGCCCCGACAGGGGGCGTCCCGGGGAGCTGTTTTTT; CDR3aa: CASSPDRGRPGELFF
d_gene: TRBD2; j_gene: TRBJ2-7; abundance: few; v_gene: TRBV7-2; CDR3nt: TGTGCCAGCAGCTTAGGGGGAGGGCTTGACGAGCAGTACTTC; CDR3aa: CASSLGGGLDEQYF
d_gene: NA; j_gene: TRBJ2-1; abundance: NA; v_gene: TRBV30; CDR3nt: TGTGCCTGGAGTGTCCGGAGGGGTGAGCAGTTCTTC; CDR3aa: CAWSVRRGEQFF
d_gene: NA; j_gene: TRBJ2-6; abundance: NA; v_gene: TRBV23-1; CDR3nt: TGCGCCAGCAGTCAATCTACCGGCTCTGGGGCCAACGTCCTGACTTTC; CDR3aa: CASSQSTGSGANVLTF
d_gene: NA; j_gene: TRBJ2-1; abundance: NA; v_gene: TRBV11-2; CDR3nt: TGTGCCAGCACGCGCGGGGTCCCATTACACAATGAGCAGTTCTTC; CDR3aa: CASTRGVPLHNEQFF
d_gene: NA; j_gene: TRBJ2-2; abundance: NA; v_gene: TRBV6-5; CDR3nt: TGTGCCAGCAGTTACACTTACACCGGGGAGCTGTTTTTT; CDR3aa: CASSYTYTGELFF
d_gene: NA; j_gene: TRBJ1-6; abundance: NA; v_gene: TRBV5-1; CDR3nt: TGCGCCAGCAGGGGAGGCGGTGACTATAATTCACCCCTCCACTTT; CDR3aa: CASRGGGDYNSPLHF
d_gene: TRBD1; j_gene: TRBJ2-2; abundance: NA; v_gene: TRBV5-1; CDR3nt: TGCGCCAGCAGCTTGGTCAGGGGGACCACCGGGGAGCTGTTTTTT; CDR3aa: CASSLVRGTTGELFF